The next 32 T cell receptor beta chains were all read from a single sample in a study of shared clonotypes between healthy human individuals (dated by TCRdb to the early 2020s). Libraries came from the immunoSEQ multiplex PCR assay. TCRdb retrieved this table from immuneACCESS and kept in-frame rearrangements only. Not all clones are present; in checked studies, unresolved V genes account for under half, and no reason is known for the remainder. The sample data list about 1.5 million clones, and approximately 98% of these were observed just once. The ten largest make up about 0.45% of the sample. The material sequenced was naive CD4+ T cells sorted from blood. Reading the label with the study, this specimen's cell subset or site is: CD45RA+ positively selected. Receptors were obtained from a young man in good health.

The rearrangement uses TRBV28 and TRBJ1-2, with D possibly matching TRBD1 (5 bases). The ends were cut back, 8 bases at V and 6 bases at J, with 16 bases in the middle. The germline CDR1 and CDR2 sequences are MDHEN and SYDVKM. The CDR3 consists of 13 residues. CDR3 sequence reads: CASYSTGRHGYTF. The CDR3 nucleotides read TGTGCCAGCTACAGTACGGGGCGCCATGGCTACACCTTC.

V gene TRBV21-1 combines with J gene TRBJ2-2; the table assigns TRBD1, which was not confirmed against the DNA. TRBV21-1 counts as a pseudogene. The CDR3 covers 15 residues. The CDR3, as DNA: TGTGCCAGCAGCACCAACAGAAGACGCGTCGGGGAGCTGTTTTTT. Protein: CASSTNRRRVGELFF.

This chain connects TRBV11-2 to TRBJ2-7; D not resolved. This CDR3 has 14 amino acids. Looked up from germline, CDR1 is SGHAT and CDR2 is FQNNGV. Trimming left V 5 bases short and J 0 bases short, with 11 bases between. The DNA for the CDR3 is TGTGCCAGCAGCGACTTGCGGAGCTCCTACGAGCAGTACTTC. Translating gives CASSDLRSSYEQYF. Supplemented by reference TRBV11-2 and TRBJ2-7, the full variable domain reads EAGVAQSPRYKIIEKRQSVAFWCNPISGHATLYWYQQILGQGPKLLIQFQNNGVVDDSQLPKDRFSAERLKGVDSTLKIQPAKLEDSAVYLCASSDLRSSYEQYFGPGTRLTVT.

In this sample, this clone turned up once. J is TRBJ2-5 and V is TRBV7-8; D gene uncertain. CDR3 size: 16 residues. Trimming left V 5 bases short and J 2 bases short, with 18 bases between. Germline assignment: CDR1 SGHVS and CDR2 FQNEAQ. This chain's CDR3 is CASSAPRWLRQETQYF. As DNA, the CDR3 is TGTGCCAGCAGCGCGCCTCGGTGGTTACGGCAAGAGACCCAGTACTTC.

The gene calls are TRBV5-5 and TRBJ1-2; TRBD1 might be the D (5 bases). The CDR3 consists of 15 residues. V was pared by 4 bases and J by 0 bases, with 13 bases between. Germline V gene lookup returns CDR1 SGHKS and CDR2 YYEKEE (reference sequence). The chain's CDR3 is CASSPPGAANYGYTF. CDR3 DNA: TGTGCCAGCAGCCCCCCCGGGGCGGCTAACTATGGCTACACCTTC.

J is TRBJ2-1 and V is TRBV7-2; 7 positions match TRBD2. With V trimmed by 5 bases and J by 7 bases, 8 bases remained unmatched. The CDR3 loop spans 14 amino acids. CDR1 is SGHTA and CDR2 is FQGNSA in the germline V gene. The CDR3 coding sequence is TGTGCCAGCAGCCCCTGGGGAGGGCGGAATGAGCAGTTCTTC. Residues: CASSPWGGRNEQFF.

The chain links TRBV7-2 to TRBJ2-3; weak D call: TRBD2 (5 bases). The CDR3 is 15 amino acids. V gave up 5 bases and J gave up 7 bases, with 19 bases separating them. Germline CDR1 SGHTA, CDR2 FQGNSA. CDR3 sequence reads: CASSPRTGTVHTQYF. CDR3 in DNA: TGTGCCAGCAGCCCCCGTACGGGAACCGTTCATACGCAGTATTTT. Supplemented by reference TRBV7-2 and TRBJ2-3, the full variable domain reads GAGVSQSPSNKVTEKGKDVELRCDPISGHTALYWYRQSLGQGLEFLIYFQGNSAPDKSGLPSDRFSAERTGGSVSTLTIQRTQQEDSAVYLCASSPRTGTVHTQYFGPGTRLTVL.

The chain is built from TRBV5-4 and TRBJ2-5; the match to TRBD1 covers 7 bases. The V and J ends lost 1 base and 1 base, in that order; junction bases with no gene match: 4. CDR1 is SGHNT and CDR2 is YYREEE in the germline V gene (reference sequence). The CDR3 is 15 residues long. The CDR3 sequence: CASSLPGTAQETQYF. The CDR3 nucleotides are TGTGCCAGCAGCTTGCCGGGGACAGCCCAAGAGACCCAGTACTTC.

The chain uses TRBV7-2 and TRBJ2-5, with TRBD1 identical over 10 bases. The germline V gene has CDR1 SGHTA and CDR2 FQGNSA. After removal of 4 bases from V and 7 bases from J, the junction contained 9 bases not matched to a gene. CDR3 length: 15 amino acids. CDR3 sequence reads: CASSWDRGGFWTQYF. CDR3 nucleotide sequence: TGTGCCAGCAGCTGGGACAGGGGAGGATTTTGGACCCAGTACTTC.

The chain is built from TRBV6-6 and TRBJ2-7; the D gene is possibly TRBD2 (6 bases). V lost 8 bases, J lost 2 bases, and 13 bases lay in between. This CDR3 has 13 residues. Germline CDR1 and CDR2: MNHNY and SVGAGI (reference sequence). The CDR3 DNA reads TGTGCCAGCCTGCGGGACGGACCCTACGAGCAGTACTTC. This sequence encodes CASLRDGPYEQYF.

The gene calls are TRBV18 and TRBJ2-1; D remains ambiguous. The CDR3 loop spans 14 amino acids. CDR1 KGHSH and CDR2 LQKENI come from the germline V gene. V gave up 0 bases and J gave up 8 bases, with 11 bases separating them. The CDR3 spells CASSPPNFADEQFF. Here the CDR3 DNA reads TGTGCCAGCTCACCACCCAATTTTGCCGATGAGCAGTTCTTC.

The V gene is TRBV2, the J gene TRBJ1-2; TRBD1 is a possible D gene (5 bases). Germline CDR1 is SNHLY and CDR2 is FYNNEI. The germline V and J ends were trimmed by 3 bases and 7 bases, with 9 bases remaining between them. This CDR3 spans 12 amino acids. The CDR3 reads CASSELTVGYTF. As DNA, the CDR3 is TGTGCCAGCAGTGAGTTGACAGTTGGCTACACCTTC. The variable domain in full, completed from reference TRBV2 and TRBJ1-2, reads EPEVTQTPSHQVTQMGQEVILRCVPISNHLYFYWYRQILGQKVEFLVSFYNNEISEKSEIFDDQFSVERPDGSNFTLKIRSTKLEDSAMYFCASSELTVGYTFGSGTRLTVV.

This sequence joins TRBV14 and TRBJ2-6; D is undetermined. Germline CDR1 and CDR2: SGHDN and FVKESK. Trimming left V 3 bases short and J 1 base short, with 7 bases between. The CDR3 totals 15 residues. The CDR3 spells CASSQRLSGANVLTF. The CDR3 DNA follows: TGTGCCAGCAGCCAGCGGTTATCTGGGGCCAACGTCCTGACTTTC.

The DNA of the CDR3 is TGTGCCAGCAGCTTAGGGGGGGGACAGGGCCCAGATACGCAGTATTTT. The encoded protein is CASSLGGGQGPDTQYF. V is TRBV7-6 and J is TRBJ2-3, with 9 bases that match TRBD1. The CDR3 covers 16 residues. CDR1 is SGHVS, CDR2 FNYEAQ, per germline. V lost 1 base, J lost 4 bases, and 6 bases stayed unmatched.

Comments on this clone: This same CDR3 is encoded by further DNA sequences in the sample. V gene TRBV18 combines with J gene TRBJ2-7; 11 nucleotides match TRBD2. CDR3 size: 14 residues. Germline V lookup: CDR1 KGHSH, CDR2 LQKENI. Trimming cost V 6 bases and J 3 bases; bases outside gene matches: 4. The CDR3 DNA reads TGTGCCAGCTCCCCCGGGACTAGCGGCTACGAGCAGTACTTC. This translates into CASSPGTSGYEQYF.

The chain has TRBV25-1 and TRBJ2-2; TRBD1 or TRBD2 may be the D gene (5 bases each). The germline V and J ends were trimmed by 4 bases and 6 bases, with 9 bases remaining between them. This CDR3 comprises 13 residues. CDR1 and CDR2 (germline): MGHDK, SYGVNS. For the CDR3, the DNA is TGTGCCAGCAGTGGGGACGGCGCCGGGGAGCTGTTTTTT. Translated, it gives CASSGDGAGELFF. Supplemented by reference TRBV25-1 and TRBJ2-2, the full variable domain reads EADIYQTPRYLVIGTGKKITLECSQTMGHDKMYWYQQDPGMELHLIHYSYGVNSTEKGDLSSESTVSRIRTEHFPLTLESARPSHTSQYLCASSGDGAGELFFGEGSRLTVL.

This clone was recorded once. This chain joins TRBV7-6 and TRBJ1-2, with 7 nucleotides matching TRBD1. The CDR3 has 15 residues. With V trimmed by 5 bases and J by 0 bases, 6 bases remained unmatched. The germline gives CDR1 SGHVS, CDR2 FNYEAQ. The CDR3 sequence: CASSQDRNANYGYTF. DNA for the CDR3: TGTGCCAGCAGCCAGGACAGGAACGCTAACTATGGCTACACCTTC.

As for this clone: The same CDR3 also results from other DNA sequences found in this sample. This CDR3 reads CASSLGGVGETQYF. The CDR3 region has the DNA TGCGCCAGCAGCTTGGGCGGGGTTGGAGAGACCCAGTACTTC. The genes are TRBV5-1 and TRBJ2-5; TRBD2 might be the D (6 bases). CDR1 and CDR2 from the germline V gene are SGHRS and YFSETQ. V was trimmed by 0 bases and J by 4 bases, leaving 10 bases between them. This CDR3 spans 14 amino acids.

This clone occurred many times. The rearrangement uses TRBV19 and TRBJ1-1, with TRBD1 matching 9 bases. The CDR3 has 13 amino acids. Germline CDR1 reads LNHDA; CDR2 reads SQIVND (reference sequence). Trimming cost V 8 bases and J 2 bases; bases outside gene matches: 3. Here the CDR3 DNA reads TGTGCCAGTGGGACAGGGCGTAACACTGAAGCTTTCTTT. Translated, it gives CASGTGRNTEAFF.

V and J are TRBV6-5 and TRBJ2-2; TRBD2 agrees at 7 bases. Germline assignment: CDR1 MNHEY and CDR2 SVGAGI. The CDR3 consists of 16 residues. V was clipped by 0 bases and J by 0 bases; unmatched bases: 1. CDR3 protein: CASSYSLASNTGELFF. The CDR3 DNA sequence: TGTGCCAGCAGTTACTCACTAGCGTCGAACACCGGGGAGCTGTTTTTT.

CDR3 bases: TGTGCCAGCTCACCACCTGGCGGAGGGGTTAGCTCCTACAATGAGCAGTTCTTC. Translating gives CASSPPGGGVSSYNEQFF. V is TRBV18 and J is TRBJ2-1; D may be TRBD2 (6 bases). Germline CDR1 reads KGHSH; CDR2 reads LQKENI. The ends were cut back, 0 bases at V and 0 bases at J, with 15 bases in the middle. The CDR3 has 18 amino acids. The complete variable domain, with remaining parts taken from reference TRBV18 and TRBJ2-1, reads NAGVMQNPRHLVRRRGQEARLRCSPMKGHSHVYWYRQLPEEGLKFMVYLQKENIIDESGMPKERFSAEFPKEGPSILRIQQVVRGDSAAYFCASSPPGGGVSSYNEQFFGPGTRLTVL.

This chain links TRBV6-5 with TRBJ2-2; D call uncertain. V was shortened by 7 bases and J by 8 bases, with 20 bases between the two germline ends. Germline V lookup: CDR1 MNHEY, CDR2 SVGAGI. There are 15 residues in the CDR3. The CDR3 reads CASTRNWLRGGELFF. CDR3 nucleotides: TGTGCCAGCACCCGAAATTGGCTGCGTGGGGGGGAGCTGTTTTTT.

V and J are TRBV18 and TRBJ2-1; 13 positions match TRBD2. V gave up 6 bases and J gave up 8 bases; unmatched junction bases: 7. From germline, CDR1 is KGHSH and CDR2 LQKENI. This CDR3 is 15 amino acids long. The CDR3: CASSPTSGRAYEQFF. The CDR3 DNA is TGTGCCAGCTCTCCTACTAGCGGGAGGGCTTATGAGCAGTTCTTC.

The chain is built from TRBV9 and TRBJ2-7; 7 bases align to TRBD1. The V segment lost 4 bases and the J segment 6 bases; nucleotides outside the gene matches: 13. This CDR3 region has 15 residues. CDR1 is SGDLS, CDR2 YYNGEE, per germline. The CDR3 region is CASSITGTDLGEQYF. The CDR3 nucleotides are TGTGCCAGCAGCATCACCGGGACAGATTTAGGCGAGCAGTACTTC.

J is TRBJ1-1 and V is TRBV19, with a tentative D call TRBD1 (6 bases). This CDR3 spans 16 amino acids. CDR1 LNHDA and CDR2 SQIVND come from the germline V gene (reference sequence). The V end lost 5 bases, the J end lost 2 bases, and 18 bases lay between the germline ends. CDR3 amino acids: CASSGQGFPRNTEAFF. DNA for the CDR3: TGTGCCAGTAGTGGCCAGGGGTTCCCTCGTAACACTGAAGCTTTCTTT.

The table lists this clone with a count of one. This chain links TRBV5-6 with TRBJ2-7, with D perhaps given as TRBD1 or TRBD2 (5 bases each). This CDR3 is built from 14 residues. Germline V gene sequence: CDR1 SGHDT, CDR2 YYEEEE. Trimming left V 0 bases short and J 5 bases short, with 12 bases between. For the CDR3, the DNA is TGTGCCAGCAGCTTGGTTCCGGGGCCCCACGAGCAGTACTTC. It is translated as CASSLVPGPHEQYF.

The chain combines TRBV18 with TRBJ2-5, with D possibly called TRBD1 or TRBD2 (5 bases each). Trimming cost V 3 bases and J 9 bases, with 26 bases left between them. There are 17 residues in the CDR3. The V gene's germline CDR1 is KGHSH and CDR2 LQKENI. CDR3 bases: TGTGCCAGCTCACCGACGTACGGAGGTGGGACCGACCAGGCCCAGTACTTC. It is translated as CASSPTYGGGTDQAQYF.

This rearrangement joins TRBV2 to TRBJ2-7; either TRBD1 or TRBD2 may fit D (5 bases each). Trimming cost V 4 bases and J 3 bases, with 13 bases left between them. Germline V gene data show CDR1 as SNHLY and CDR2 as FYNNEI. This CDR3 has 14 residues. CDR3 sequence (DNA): TGTGCCAGCAGTGGAGGGGCGGCCGGCTACGAGCAGTACTTC. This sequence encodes CASSGGAAGYEQYF.

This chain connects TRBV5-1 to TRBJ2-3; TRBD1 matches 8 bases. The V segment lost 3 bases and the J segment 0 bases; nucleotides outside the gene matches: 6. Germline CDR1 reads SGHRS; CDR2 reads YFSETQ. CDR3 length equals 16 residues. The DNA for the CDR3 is TGCGCCAGCAGCTCCGGACAGGGAAGGAGCACAGATACGCAGTATTTT. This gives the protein CASSSGQGRSTDTQYF.

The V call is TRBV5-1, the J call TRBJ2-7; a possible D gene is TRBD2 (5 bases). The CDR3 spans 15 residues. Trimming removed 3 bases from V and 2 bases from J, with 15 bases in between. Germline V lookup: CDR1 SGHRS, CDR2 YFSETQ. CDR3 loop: CASSYTLDGTYEQYF. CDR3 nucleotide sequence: TGCGCCAGCAGCTACACATTGGACGGGACCTACGAGCAGTACTTC.

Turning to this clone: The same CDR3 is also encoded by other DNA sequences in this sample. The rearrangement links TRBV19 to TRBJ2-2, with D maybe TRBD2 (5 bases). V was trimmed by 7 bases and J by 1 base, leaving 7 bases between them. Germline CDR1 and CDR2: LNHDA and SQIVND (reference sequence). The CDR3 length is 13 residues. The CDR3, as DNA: TGTGCCAGTATTGGGAGGAACACCGGGGAGCTGTTTTTT. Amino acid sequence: CASIGRNTGELFF.

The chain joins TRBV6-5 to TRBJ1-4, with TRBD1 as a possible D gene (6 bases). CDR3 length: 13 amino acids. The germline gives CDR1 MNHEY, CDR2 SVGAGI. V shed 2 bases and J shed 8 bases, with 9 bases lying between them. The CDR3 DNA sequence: TGTGCCAGCAGTTACCAGGGGCAGGAAAAACTGTTTTTT. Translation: CASSYQGQEKLFF.